This T cell receptor (beta chain) comes out of a study of beta chain features in type 1 diabetes. Study-level findings and limits: Among all four CD4+ subsets, Type 1 diabetes patients had TCRB CDR3s that were moderately but significantly shorter.

Reverse transcribing all isolated RNA meant expressed TCRB transcripts were sequenced. The method was immunoSEQ multiplex PCR; TCRdb's version includes in-frame clones alone and lacks a portion of them. The sample shows about 240,000 clones, approximately 15% of them seen only once. Concerning this clone: The antigen is undetermined.

This clonotype was obtained from a man aged 25 to 40 with type 1 diabetes. Sequenced sample: naive CD4+ T cells from blood.

The CDR3 loop reads CASSEFAGMDTGELFF. The DNA of the CDR3 is TGTGCCAGCAGTGAATTCGCAGGAATGGACACCGGGGAGCTGTTTTTT. V usage is TRBV25-1 and J usage is TRBJ2-2, with D unclear. Trimming took 1 base from V and 3 from J, leaving 12 bases between them. The germline CDR1 and CDR2 sequences are MGHDK and SYGVNS. The CDR3 has 16 residues.